This TCR beta chain originates from a study of regulatory T cells in long-lasting Graves disease. Study-wide results and limits: Persistent cases of Graves' showed reduced TCR diversity relative to newly diagnosed patients. Accuracy may have suffered from the small sample size.

Both iRepertoire HTBI primers and Arm-PCR of CDR3 regions were used to build the TCR beta libraries. In TCRdb, the multiplex PCR reads were re-called with MiXCR into one record per CDR3 protein. The repertoire holds about 620,000 distinct CDR3 sequences, roughly 16% seen once, with approximately 20% in the top ten. Germline CDR1 SEHNR, CDR2 FQNEAQ (reference sequence). There are 16 residues in the CDR3. V shed 5 bases and J 2 bases; nucleotides not matched to a gene: 9. This clonotype has just a few counts. Its specificity is unknown. Time point meaning: newly diagnosed GD, antithyroid drugs for less than 3 months. RNA isolated from PBMCs was used to make the TCR library. The sample was also linked to a second study, of T cells in Graves' hyperthyroidism and ophthalmopathy. That source adds: Researchers ran a first-round RT-PCR on the TCR CDR3 using the HTBI primer set. Blood samples included most of the expanded thyroid clonotypes exceeding 0.001.

Specimen: peripheral blood mononuclear cells (PBMCs), collected at new diagnosis, from a patient treated with antithyroid drugs. This chain links TRBV7-9 with TRBJ2-7, with 10 bases that match TRBD1. The sequence was collected from a woman younger than 45 with Graves disease. The CDR3 DNA reads TGTGCCAGCAGCCCTAGCACGGGACAGGGGCCCTACGAGCAGTACTTC. Translated, it gives CASSPSTGQGPYEQYF.